The 2 T cell receptor beta chains presented below share a single source sample, sequenced in a study of T-cell reconstitution after alpha-beta-depleted transplantation in children. Construction of the TCRbeta library involved unique molecular identifiers. MiXCR, run by TCRdb on the PCR reads, gives a single entry per CDR3 protein. Of 260,000 or so distinct CDR3 sequences in the sample, about 11% are singletons; the top ten hold around 2.8%. Here the sequenced sample was PBMCs from the stem cell graft donor, taken from the stem cell graft. Source of these receptors: a human donor who donated a stem cell graft to a child with acute lymphoblastic leukemia.

This clonotype was observed at least ten times. V is TRBV9 and J is TRBJ2-1; 12 positions agree with TRBD2. From germline, CDR1 is SGDLS and CDR2 YYNGEE. The CDR3 consists of 19 residues. Trimming removed 0 bases from V and 2 bases from J; junction bases left unmatched: 9. CDR3 DNA sequence: TGTGCCAGCAGCGTAGTGCCCGGGCTAGCGGGGGGGCCCTACAATGAGCAGTTCTTC. Translation gives CASSVVPGLAGGPYNEQFF.

The sample holds many counts of this clonotype. The chain uses TRBV18 and TRBJ2-7, with a tentative D call TRBD1 (6 bases). Germline CDR1 KGHSH, CDR2 LQKENI. The CDR3 has 15 residues. Trimming took off 2 bases at V and 6 bases at J, with 17 bases between the two ends. The CDR3 DNA reads as TGTGCCAGCTCACCAATGCTTGGTAGGACAGCCGAGCAGTACTTC. Translating it yields CASSPMLGRTAEQYF.